One and the same sample provided the 32 T cell receptor beta chains below, sequenced in a study of CD8 T cells in ankylosing spondylitis. TCRdb processed the 5' RACE reads anew with MiXCR; each CDR3 protein has one entry. The table shows 210,000 or so distinct CDR3 sequences, with 25% to 30% occurring only once. The specimen sequenced was blood, either unsorted or a sorted T cell fraction (not recorded which). All receptors derive from a male donor with ankylosing spondylitis or in good health (not recorded which).

The chain combines TRBV20-1 with TRBJ1-4, with D unclear. V was pared by 4 bases and J by 0 bases, with 6 bases between. CDR3 length equals 13 residues. In germline, CDR1 is DFQATT, CDR2 SNEGSKA (reference sequence). The CDR3 loop is CSAIGATNEKLFF. CDR3 sequence (DNA): TGCAGTGCTATAGGCGCAACTAATGAAAAACTGTTTTTT.

This clonotype was detected ten times or more. The rearrangement links TRBV11-2 to TRBJ2-3; 10 bases agree with TRBD2. Germline V gene sequence: CDR1 SGHAT, CDR2 FQNNGV. The CDR3 runs 16 residues. J lost 6 bases, V lost 5 bases, and 11 bases had no gene match. CDR3 in amino acids: CASSPRGASGSDTQYF. CDR3 coding DNA: TGTGCCAGCAGCCCCCGGGGGGCTAGCGGGAGTGATACGCAGTATTTT. The variable domain in full, completed from reference TRBV11-2 and TRBJ2-3, reads EAGVAQSPRYKIIEKRQSVAFWCNPISGHATLYWYQQILGQGPKLLIQFQNNGVVDDSQLPKDRFSAERLKGVDSTLKIQPAKLEDSAVYLCASSPRGASGSDTQYFGPGTRLTVL.

V gene TRBV29-1 combines with J gene TRBJ2-7; D not certain. Trimming took off 4 bases at V and 1 base at J, with 11 bases between the two ends. Germline CDR1 reads SQVTM; CDR2 reads ANQGSEA. The CDR3 is 13 residues long. The CDR3 is CSVVSGWSYEQYF. The CDR3 nucleotides read TGCAGCGTTGTGTCTGGGTGGTCCTACGAGCAGTACTTC.

This clonotype was recorded many times. The J gene is TRBJ2-7, the V gene TRBV9; TRBD2 might be the D (6 bases). Trimming took off 1 base at V and 4 bases at J, with 18 bases between the two ends. Germline CDR1 SGDLS, CDR2 YYNGEE. The CDR3 spans 16 residues. Here the CDR3 DNA reads TGTGCCAGCAGCGTAAGAATGGGGCGGGACCCTTACGAGCAGTACTTC. Its translation: CASSVRMGRDPYEQYF.

This clonotype was detected ten times or more. The V and J genes are TRBV9 and TRBJ1-5; possible D gene TRBD1, 6 bases. The CDR3 is 16 residues long. Germline-derived CDR1 and CDR2 are SGDLS and YYNGEE. Trimming stripped 0 bases from V and 7 bases from J, with 17 bases between. The CDR3 DNA follows: TGTGCCAGCAGCGTAGGCCCCGGACAGCTTGGCCAGCCCCAGCATTTT. Protein product: CASSVGPGQLGQPQHF.

A remark on this clonotype: Possible read error: a much larger clone is one base away. The chain employs TRBV4-2 and TRBJ2-2, with 8 bases that match TRBD2. CDR1 and CDR2 from the germline V gene are LGHNA and YNFKEQ. V was clipped by 4 bases and J by 1 base; unmatched bases: 8. This CDR3 is built from 17 residues. CDR3 amino acids: CASSRRISGENTGELFF. The CDR3 bases are TGTGCCAGCAGCCGGAGGATTAGCGGGGAGAACACCGGGGAGCTGTTTTTT.

This clonotype appeared many times. The V gene is TRBV4-2, the J gene TRBJ2-1; maybe TRBD2 (6 bases). Germline lookup yields CDR1 LGHNA and CDR2 YNFKEQ. V was pared by 0 bases and J by 6 bases, with 15 bases between. The CDR3 runs 16 residues. This chain's CDR3 is CASSQDTQRAGNEQFF. The DNA for the CDR3 is TGTGCCAGCAGCCAAGATACCCAGCGGGCCGGCAATGAGCAGTTCTTC.

The gene calls are TRBV29-1 and TRBJ2-3; 9 nucleotides match TRBD2. V was clipped by 7 bases and J by 2 bases; unmatched bases: 7. Per the germline V gene, CDR1 is SQVTM and CDR2 is ANQGSEA. This CDR3 is 14 amino acids long. The CDR3 reads CSAPVAGDTDTQYF. The CDR3 nucleotides are TGCAGCGCCCCGGTAGCGGGGGACACAGATACGCAGTATTTT.

This clonotype was observed a few times. V is TRBV15 and J is TRBJ2-2, with 9 bases that match TRBD2. The germline CDR1 and CDR2 sequences are LNHNV and YYDKDF (reference sequence). There are 16 residues in the CDR3. Losses at the gene ends were 0 bases for V and 1 base for J; bases not matched to a gene: 0. The CDR3 nucleotides are TGTGCCACCAGCAGAGAAGCGGGGGGGAACACCGGGGAGCTGTTTTTT. Translated: CATSREAGGNTGELFF.

This clonotype appeared many times. The CDR3 sequence is CASSHANGLNNEKLFF. In nucleotides, the CDR3 is TGTGCCAGCAGCCACGCAAACGGACTGAATAATGAAAAACTGTTTTTT. The chain couples TRBV7-2 to TRBJ1-4; D is unresolved. The CDR3 has 16 amino acids. Germline V gives CDR1 SGHTA, CDR2 FQGNSA. The germline V and J ends were trimmed by 5 bases and 4 bases, with 17 bases remaining between them.

This clonotype has ten or more counts. The junction departs from the called germline gene at one end, perhaps through a read error. The chain joins TRBV29-1 to TRBJ2-7; 7 nucleotides match TRBD1. CDR3 length: 15 amino acids. Germline assignment: CDR1 SQVTM and CDR2 ANQGSEA. The CDR3 here is CSVEGNRGPSFEQYF. The CDR3 nucleotides read TGCAGCGTTGAAGGCAACAGGGGACCCTCCTTCGAGCAGTACTTC.

There are a few counts of this clonotype. This chain links TRBV10-3 with TRBJ2-7; TRBD2 aligns across 10 bases. This CDR3 is built from 12 residues. Germline assignment: CDR1 ENHRY and CDR2 SYGVKD. V shed 7 bases, J shed 3 bases, and the junction held 0 bases outside the gene matches. The CDR3 nucleotides are TGTGCCATCACTAGCGGGGGCTACGAGCAGTACTTC. It encodes CAITSGGYEQYF.

This sequence joins TRBV5-1 and TRBJ2-1, with D unclear. Looked up from germline, CDR1 is SGHRS and CDR2 is YFSETQ. Trimming removed 0 bases at V and 2 bases at J, with 6 bases between. The CDR3 runs 14 residues. The CDR3: CASSLVGPYNEQFF. As DNA, the CDR3 is TGCGCCAGCAGCTTGGTCGGGCCCTACAATGAGCAGTTCTTC.

This clonotype was found many times. V and J are TRBV7-2 and TRBJ2-2; D is unclear. V gave up 6 bases and J gave up 5 bases, with 4 bases separating them. Germline CDR1 and CDR2: SGHTA and FQGNSA. CDR3 size: 11 residues. CDR3 sequence (DNA): TGTGCCAGCAGACGAACCGGGGAGCTGTTTTTT. It encodes CASRRTGELFF.

This clonotype has ten or more counts. V gene TRBV5-1 combines with J gene TRBJ2-5, with 14 bases aligning to TRBD2. The CDR3 totals 17 residues. Germline values: CDR1 SGHRS, CDR2 YFSETQ. Trimming took 3 bases from V and 5 from J; bases not matched to a gene: 9. CDR3 DNA sequence: TGCGCCAGCAGCTCGGGACTAGCGGGAGAGTTTCGGGAGACCCAGTACTTC. Translating it yields CASSSGLAGEFRETQYF.

This clonotype was observed at least ten times. V usage is TRBV20-1 and J usage is TRBJ2-1; 8 bases match TRBD2. V lost 1 base to trimming and J lost 3 bases; unmatched junction nucleotides: 2. CDR3 length: 14 residues. CDR1 is DFQATT, CDR2 SNEGSKA, per germline (reference sequence). The CDR3 reads CSARVSGNYNEQFF. The CDR3 DNA reads TGCAGTGCTAGAGTTAGCGGGAACTACAATGAGCAGTTCTTC.

The chain has TRBV20-1 and TRBJ2-1; 10 nucleotides agree with TRBD2. The germline V gene encodes CDR1 DFQATT and CDR2 SNEGSKA (reference sequence). V was pared by 3 bases and J by 16 bases, with 9 bases of the junction left unmatched. The CDR3 extends over 12 amino acids. Written as DNA, the CDR3 is TGCAGTGCTAGTAGCGGGAGGCCCTTACCCTTCTTC. Translation gives CSASSGRPLPFF.

This clonotype was observed a handful of times. The V call is TRBV4-3, the J call TRBJ2-7; 10 positions match TRBD1. Germline CDR1 and CDR2: LGHNA and YSLEER. Germline trimming cut 1 base from V and 5 bases from J; bases unmatched to any gene: 11. The CDR3 has 17 amino acids. In nucleotides, the CDR3 is TGCGCCAGCAGCCAAGGGTTGGGTAGGGACAGGGGCGACGAGCAGTACTTC. It codes for CASSQGLGRDRGDEQYF.

Many counts were recorded for this clonotype. The CDR3 reads CASRLGGGSNQPQHF. The DNA for the CDR3 is TGTGCCAGCAGGCTAGGCGGGGGTAGCAATCAGCCCCAGCATTTT. V usage is TRBV12-3 or TRBV12-4 and J usage is TRBJ1-5, with D possibly matching TRBD1 (5 bases). Trimming left V 6 bases short and J 0 bases short, with 12 bases between. The CDR3 has 15 residues.

There are a few counts of this clonotype. DNA of the CDR3: TGCAGTGCTCTGAGCGGAGCGAACACCGGGGAGCTGTTTTTT. It yields the protein CSALSGANTGELFF. This chain joins TRBV20-1 and TRBJ2-2; a weak D match, TRBD2 (5 bases). CDR1 and CDR2 from the germline V gene are DFQATT and SNEGSKA (reference sequence). Trimming shortened V by 5 bases and J by 0 bases, and 10 bases separated the two germline ends. This CDR3 comprises 14 residues.

The table lists this clonotype with many counts. This chain connects TRBV18 to TRBJ1-1; D perhaps matches TRBD1 (5 bases). Germline CDR1 KGHSH, CDR2 LQKENI. This CDR3 comprises 14 residues. V was shortened by 6 bases and J by 0 bases, with 11 bases between the two germline ends. The CDR3 sequence: CASSPPGLNTEAFF. The CDR3 DNA reads as TGTGCCAGCTCCCCCCCAGGGCTGAACACTGAAGCTTTCTTT.

The chain combines TRBV6-1 with TRBJ2-2, with 13 bases that match TRBD2. This CDR3 comprises 16 residues. Unmatched junction bases numbered 2, after V lost 6 bases and J lost 1 base. Germline V gene lookup returns CDR1 MNHNS and CDR2 SASEGT. CDR3 DNA sequence: TGTGCCAGCAGCTGGACTAGCGGGGGGAACACCGGGGAGCTGTTTTTT. Translating gives CASSWTSGGNTGELFF.

As concerns this clonotype: A much larger clone is a single base away; this may be a read error. The chain recombines TRBV10-3 with TRBJ2-7; maybe TRBD2 (6 bases). Trimming removed 8 bases from V and 1 base from J, with 12 bases in between. The CDR3 has 13 amino acids. Per the germline V gene, CDR1 is ENHRY and CDR2 is SYGVKD. The CDR3 loop is CAIAREGSYEQYF. CDR3 coding DNA: TGTGCCATCGCGCGGGAAGGATCCTACGAGCAGTACTTC.

V and J are TRBV7-9 and TRBJ2-5; 7 bases are shared with TRBD1. This CDR3 contains 15 residues. Looked up from germline, CDR1 is SEHNR and CDR2 is FQNEAQ (reference sequence). V was pared by 4 bases and J by 5 bases, with 10 bases of the junction left unmatched. CDR3 in amino acids: CASSWGQLERETQYF. CDR3 DNA sequence: TGTGCCAGCAGCTGGGGACAGTTGGAGAGGGAGACCCAGTACTTC.

Of note for this clonotype: Compared with germline, one end of the junction differs, possibly owing to a read error. This chain joins TRBV4-3 and TRBJ1-2, with no clear D. This CDR3 has 13 residues. CDR1 is LGHNA and CDR2 is YSLEER in the germline V gene. CDR3 in amino acids: CASSQDTNYGYPF. In nucleotides, the CDR3 is TGCGCCAGCAGCCAAGACACCAACTATGGCTACCCCTTC.

This chain connects TRBV11-2 to TRBJ1-4; TRBD1 is a possible D gene (6 bases). Germline loops: CDR1 SGHAT, CDR2 FQNNGV. V gave up 3 bases and J gave up 7 bases, with 15 bases separating them. The CDR3 loop spans 15 amino acids. The CDR3 DNA sequence: TGTGCCAGCAGCTTGACGGACAGTCTGGCTGAAAAACTGTTTTTT. Its protein product is CASSLTDSLAEKLFF. Full variable domain (missing parts from reference TRBV11-2 and TRBJ1-4): EAGVAQSPRYKIIEKRQSVAFWCNPISGHATLYWYQQILGQGPKLLIQFQNNGVVDDSQLPKDRFSAERLKGVDSTLKIQPAKLEDSAVYLCASSLTDSLAEKLFFGSGTQLSVL.

This clonotype was seen many times. The chain joins TRBV2 to TRBJ1-5; TRBD1 matches 7 bases. The CDR3 runs to 15 residues. V shed 6 bases and J 0 bases; nucleotides not matched to a gene: 5. Germline V lookup: CDR1 SNHLY, CDR2 FYNNEI. The CDR3, as DNA: TGTGCCAGCAGCAACAGGGGCTATAGCAATCAGCCCCAGCATTTT. This codes for CASSNRGYSNQPQHF.

The rearrangement links TRBV7-2 to TRBJ2-1; 10 positions match TRBD2. The CDR3 covers 16 residues. CDR1 and CDR2 (germline): SGHTA, FQGNSA. J was trimmed by 6 bases and V by 4 bases; bases with no gene match: 9. CDR3 in amino acids: CASSWEASGRINEQFF. In DNA, the CDR3 is TGTGCCAGCAGCTGGGAGGCTAGCGGGAGAATCAATGAGCAGTTCTTC.

This clonotype was counted a few times. CDR3 nucleotide sequence: TGCAGTGCTAGAACCCCGGGGCAGGTAGGGCAGCCCCAGCATTTT. It specifies CSARTPGQVGQPQHF. J is TRBJ1-5 and V is TRBV20-1; D possibly corresponds to TRBD1 (5 bases). V dropped 2 bases and J dropped 7 bases, with 18 bases sitting between them. This CDR3 comprises 15 residues. Germline lookup yields CDR1 DFQATT and CDR2 SNEGSKA (reference sequence).

This clonotype was recorded at least ten times. This rearrangement joins TRBV3-1 to TRBJ2-1; 7 nucleotides align to TRBD2. V shed 5 bases, J shed 6 bases, and the junction held 22 bases outside the gene matches. CDR1 and CDR2 (germline): LGHDT, YNNKEL (reference sequence). The CDR3 covers 19 residues. CDR3 in amino acids: CASSYGSTSLLRGLNEQFF. Here the CDR3 DNA reads TGTGCCAGCAGCTACGGCTCGACTAGCCTCCTGAGGGGCCTCAATGAGCAGTTCTTC.

This chain uses TRBV5-6 with TRBJ2-3; 8 bases agree with TRBD2. CDR3 length equals 17 residues. With 4 bases clipped from V and 6 bases from J, the junction kept 16 bases outside the gene matches. Germline CDR1 reads SGHDT; CDR2 reads YYEEEE. CDR3 residues: CASSAAGYSGSVDTQYF. In nucleotides, the CDR3 is TGTGCCAGCAGCGCTGCTGGATACAGCGGGAGTGTGGATACGCAGTATTTT.

This chain joins TRBV7-2 and TRBJ2-7, with D unresolved. The CDR3 is made up of 16 amino acids. V dropped 0 bases and J dropped 3 bases, with 15 bases sitting between them. Germline lookup yields CDR1 SGHTA and CDR2 FQGNSA. CDR3 protein: CASSLAQSKSNYEQYF. The CDR3 DNA is TGTGCCAGCAGCTTAGCTCAGTCCAAGTCTAACTACGAGCAGTACTTC.